This T cell receptor (beta chain) came from a study of CD8+CD57+ T cells in acquired aplastic anemia. Looking at the study overall: Sorted CD4+ and CD8+ cells gave a mean 3.2 ug DNA, range roughly 0.2 to 27.4 ug. CD4+ reads averaged about 11 million in healthy donors.

V was clipped by 6 bases and J by 4 bases, with 17 bases between them. This CDR3 spans 14 amino acids. In germline, CDR1 is SGHRS, CDR2 YFSETQ. This clonotype came up many times. Its antigen is not known. Study results and caveats: About 29 CD8+ CDR3 sequences occurred in both the patients and the controls. CD8+ Simpson's diversity in patients was not significantly different from that in controls.

Investigators profiled TCR beta VDJ and CDR3 from genomic DNA template. TCRdb used MiXCR to reprocess the reads, holding one entry per CDR3 protein. The sample shows under 150,000 distinct CDR3 sequences, around two fifths of them seen only once. The chain carries TRBV5-1 and TRBJ2-7; tentative D call: TRBD2 (6 bases). This clonotype was sampled from a human donor in good health, serving as a control. Material for sequencing was sorted CD4+, CD8+, or CD8+CD57+ T cells (not recorded which) from PBMCs. The CDR3 sequence: CASTKRGGQYEQYF. The CDR3 DNA reads as TGCGCCAGCACCAAGAGAGGAGGGCAATACGAGCAGTACTTC.